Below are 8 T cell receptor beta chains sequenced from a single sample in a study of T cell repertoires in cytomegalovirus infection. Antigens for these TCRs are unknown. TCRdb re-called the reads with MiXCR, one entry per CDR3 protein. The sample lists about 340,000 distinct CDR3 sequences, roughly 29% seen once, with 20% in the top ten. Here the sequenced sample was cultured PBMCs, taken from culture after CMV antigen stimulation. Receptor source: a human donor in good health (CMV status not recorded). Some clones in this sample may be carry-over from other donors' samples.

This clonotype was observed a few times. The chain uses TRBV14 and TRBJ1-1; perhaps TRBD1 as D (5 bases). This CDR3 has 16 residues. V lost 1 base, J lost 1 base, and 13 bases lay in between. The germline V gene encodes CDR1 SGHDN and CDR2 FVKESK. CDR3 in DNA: TGTGCCAGCAGCCAAGGCGGGACGGATAAGAACACTGAAGCTTTCTTT. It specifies CASSQGGTDKNTEAFF.

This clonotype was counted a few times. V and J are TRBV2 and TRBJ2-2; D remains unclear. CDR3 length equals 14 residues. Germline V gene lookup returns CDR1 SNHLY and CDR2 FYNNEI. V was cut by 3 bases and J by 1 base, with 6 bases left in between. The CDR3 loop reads CASSDDMNTGELFF. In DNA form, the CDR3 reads TGTGCCAGCAGTGACGACATGAACACCGGGGAGCTGTTTTTT.

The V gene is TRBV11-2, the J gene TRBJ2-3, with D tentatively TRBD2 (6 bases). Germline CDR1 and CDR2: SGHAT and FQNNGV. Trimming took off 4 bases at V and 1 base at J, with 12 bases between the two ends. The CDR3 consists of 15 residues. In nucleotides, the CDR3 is TGTGCCAGCAGCTCCTCCGGGGGAGGCACAGATACGCAGTATTTT. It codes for CASSSSGGGTDTQYF.

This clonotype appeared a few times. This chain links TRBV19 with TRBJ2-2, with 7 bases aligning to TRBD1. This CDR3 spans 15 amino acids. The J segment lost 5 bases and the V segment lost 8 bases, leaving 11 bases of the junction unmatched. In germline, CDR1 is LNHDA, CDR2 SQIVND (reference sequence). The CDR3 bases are TGTGCCAGTCGATCAGGACAGGTAGATACCGGGGAGCTGTTTTTT. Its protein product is CASRSGQVDTGELFF.

CDR3 loop: CASSGDSSYNEQFF. CDR3 bases: TGTGCCAGCAGCGGGGACAGTTCCTACAATGAGCAGTTCTTC. The chain is built from TRBV7-2 and TRBJ2-1, with TRBD1 matching over 7 bases. The V gene end was trimmed by 5 bases and the J gene end by 1 base; junction bases not matched to a gene: 2. Germline V gene sequence: CDR1 SGHTA, CDR2 FQGNSA. This CDR3 is built from 14 residues. Variable domain in full (rest from reference TRBV7-2 and TRBJ2-1): GAGVSQSPSNKVTEKGKDVELRCDPISGHTALYWYRQSLGQGLEFLIYFQGNSAPDKSGLPSDRFSAERTGGSVSTLTIQRTQQEDSAVYLCASSGDSSYNEQFFGPGTRLTVL.

The DNA of the CDR3 is TGTGCCAGCAGCGTGGGGCAGCACTACGAGCAGTACTTC. Its translation: CASSVGQHYEQYF. The rearrangement uses TRBV9 and TRBJ2-7, with a possible D match to TRBD1 (5 bases). The CDR3 has 13 amino acids. Germline assignment: CDR1 SGDLS and CDR2 YYNGEE. Trimming cost V 2 bases and J 3 bases, with 9 bases left between them. The complete variable domain, with remaining parts taken from reference TRBV9 and TRBJ2-7, reads DSGVTQTPKHLITATGQRVTLRCSPRSGDLSVYWYQQSLDQGLQFLIQYYNGEERAKGNILERFSAQQFPDLHSELNLSSLELGDSALYFCASSVGQHYEQYFGPGTRLTVT.

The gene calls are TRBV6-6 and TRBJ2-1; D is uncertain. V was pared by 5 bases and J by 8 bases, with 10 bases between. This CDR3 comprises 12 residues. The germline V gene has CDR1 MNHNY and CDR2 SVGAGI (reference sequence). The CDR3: CASSPLRDEQFF. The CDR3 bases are TGTGCCAGCAGTCCCCTTAGGGATGAGCAGTTCTTC.

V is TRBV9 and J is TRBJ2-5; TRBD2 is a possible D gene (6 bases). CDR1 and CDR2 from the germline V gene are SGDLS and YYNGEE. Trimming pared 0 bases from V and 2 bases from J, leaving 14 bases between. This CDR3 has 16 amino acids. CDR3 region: CASSVGTGSGQETQYF. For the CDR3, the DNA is TGTGCCAGCAGCGTAGGTACGGGTAGCGGACAAGAGACCCAGTACTTC.